This TCR beta chain was observed in a study of human T cells and chemical hapten exposure. Study-wide points: Healthy people's immune response may differ from that of the donors, who had alopecia.

As the library was built, unique molecular identifiers were attached to individual cDNA molecules. In the original analysis: Per sample, the median was about 95,000 TCRs, with values from roughly 25,000 to 750,000. From the RACE reads, TCRdb called clonotypes with MiXCR, one entry per CDR3 protein. The V and J calls, along with clone size, are taken from TCRdb and not from the paper's own processing. The data contain roughly 30,000 distinct CDR3 sequences, roughly 10% of them singletons. Sample time point: patch test 2, 6 weeks after DPC sensitization. Treatment here: therapeutic diphenylcyclopropenone sensitization with weekly scalp DPC. This clonotype was seen many times. Its specificity is unknown. The germline gives CDR1 SGHVS, CDR2 FNYEAQ. The CDR3 extends over 14 amino acids. The V end lost 2 bases, the J end lost 0 bases, and 7 bases lay between the germline ends.

The specimen comprised whole blood, sampled in connection with sensitization to the hapten diphenylcyclopropenone (DPC). The TCR comes from a man aged 25-45 years with alopecia areata. Some clones in this sample may be carry-over from other donors' samples. The chain employs TRBV7-6 and TRBJ1-1, with D uncertain. The CDR3 region has the DNA TGTGCCAGCAGCTTAAAGGAGATGAACACTGAAGCTTTCTTT. Protein product: CASSLKEMNTEAFF.